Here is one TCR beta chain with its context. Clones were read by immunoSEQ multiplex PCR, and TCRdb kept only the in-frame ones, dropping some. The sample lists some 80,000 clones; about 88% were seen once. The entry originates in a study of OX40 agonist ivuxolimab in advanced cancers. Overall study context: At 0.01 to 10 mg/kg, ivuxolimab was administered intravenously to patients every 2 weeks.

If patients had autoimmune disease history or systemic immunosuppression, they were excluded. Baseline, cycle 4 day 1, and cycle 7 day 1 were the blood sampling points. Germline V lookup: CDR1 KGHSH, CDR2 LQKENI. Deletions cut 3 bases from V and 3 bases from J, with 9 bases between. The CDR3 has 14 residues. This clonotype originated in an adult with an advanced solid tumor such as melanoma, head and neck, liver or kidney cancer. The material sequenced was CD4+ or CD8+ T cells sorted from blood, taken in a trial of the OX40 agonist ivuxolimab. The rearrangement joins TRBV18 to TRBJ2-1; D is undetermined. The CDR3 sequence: CASSPRGNYNEQFF. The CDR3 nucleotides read TGTGCCAGCTCACCCCGAGGTAACTACAATGAGCAGTTCTTC.